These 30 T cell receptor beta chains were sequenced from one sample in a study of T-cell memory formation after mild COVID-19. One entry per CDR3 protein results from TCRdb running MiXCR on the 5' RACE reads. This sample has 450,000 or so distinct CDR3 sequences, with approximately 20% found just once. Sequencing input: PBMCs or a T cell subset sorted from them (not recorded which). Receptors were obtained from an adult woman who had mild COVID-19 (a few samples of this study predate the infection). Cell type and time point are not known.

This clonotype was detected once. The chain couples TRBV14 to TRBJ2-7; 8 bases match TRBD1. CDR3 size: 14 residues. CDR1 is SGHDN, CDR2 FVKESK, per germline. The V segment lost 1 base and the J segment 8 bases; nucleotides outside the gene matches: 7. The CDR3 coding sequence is TGTGCCAGCAGCCAAGTGACTCAGGGGGCGAAGCAGTACTTC. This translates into CASSQVTQGAKQYF.

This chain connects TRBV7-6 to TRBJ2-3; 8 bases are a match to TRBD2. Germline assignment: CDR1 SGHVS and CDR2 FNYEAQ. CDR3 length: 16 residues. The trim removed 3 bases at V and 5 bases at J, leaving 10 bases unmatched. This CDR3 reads CASSLARGGRLDTQYF. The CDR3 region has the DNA TGTGCCAGCAGCTTGGCTCGGGGCGGGAGGCTAGATACGCAGTATTTT.

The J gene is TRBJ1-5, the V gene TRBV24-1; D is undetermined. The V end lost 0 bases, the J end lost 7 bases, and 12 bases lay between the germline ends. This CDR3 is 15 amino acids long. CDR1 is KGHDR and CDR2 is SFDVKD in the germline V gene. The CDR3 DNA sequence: TGTGCCACCAGTGATTTGCACGGGATCGACCAGCCCCAGCATTTT. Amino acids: CATSDLHGIDQPQHF.

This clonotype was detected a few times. DNA of the CDR3: TGTGCCAGCAGCCCGGGGTCCGGTTGGGTGAGGAGTGACGAGCAGTACTTC. It yields the protein CASSPGSGWVRSDEQYF. The V call is TRBV5-6, the J call TRBJ2-7; D might be TRBD2 (5 bases). The CDR3 extends over 17 amino acids. V shed 4 bases and J shed 5 bases, with 25 bases lying between them. Germline loops: CDR1 SGHDT, CDR2 YYEEEE.

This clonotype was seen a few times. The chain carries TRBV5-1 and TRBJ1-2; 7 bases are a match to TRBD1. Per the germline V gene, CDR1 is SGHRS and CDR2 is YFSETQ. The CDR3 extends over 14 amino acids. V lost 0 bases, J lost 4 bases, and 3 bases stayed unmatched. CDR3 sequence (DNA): TGCGCCAGCAGCTTGGGGGACAGCCTCTATGGCTACACCTTC. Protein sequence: CASSLGDSLYGYTF.

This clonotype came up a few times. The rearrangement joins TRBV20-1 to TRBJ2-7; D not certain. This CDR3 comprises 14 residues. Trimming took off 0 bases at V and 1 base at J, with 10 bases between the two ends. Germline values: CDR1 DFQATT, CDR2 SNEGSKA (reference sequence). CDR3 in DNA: TGCAGTGCTAGAGATACTAAGGGATCCTACGAGCAGTACTTC. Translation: CSARDTKGSYEQYF.

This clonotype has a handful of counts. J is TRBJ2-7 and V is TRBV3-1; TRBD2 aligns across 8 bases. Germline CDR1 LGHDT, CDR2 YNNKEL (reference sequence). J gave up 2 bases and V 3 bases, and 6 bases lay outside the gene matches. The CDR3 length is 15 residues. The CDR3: CASSHASGSPYEQYF. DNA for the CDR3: TGTGCCAGCAGCCATGCTAGCGGGTCACCCTACGAGCAGTACTTC.

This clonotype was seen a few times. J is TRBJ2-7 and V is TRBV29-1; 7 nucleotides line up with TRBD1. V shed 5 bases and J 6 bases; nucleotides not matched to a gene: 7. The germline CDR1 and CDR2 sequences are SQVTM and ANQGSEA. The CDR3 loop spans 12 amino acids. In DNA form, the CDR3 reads TGCAGCGTTTTGGGACAGCCGAGCGAGCAGTACTTC. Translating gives CSVLGQPSEQYF.

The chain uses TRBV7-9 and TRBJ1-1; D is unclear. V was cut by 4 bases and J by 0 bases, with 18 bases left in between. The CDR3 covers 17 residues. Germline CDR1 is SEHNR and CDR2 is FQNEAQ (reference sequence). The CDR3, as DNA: TGTGCCAGCAGCTCACGCCGGTTCGGCCTTATGAACACTGAAGCTTTCTTT. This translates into CASSSRRFGLMNTEAFF.

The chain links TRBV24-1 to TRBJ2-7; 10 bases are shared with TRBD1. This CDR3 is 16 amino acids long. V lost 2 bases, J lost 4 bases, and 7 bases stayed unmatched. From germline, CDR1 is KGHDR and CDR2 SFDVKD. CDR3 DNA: TGTGCCACCAGTGATTCTGGGACAGGGGCCGCGTACGAGCAGTACTTC. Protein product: CATSDSGTGAAYEQYF.

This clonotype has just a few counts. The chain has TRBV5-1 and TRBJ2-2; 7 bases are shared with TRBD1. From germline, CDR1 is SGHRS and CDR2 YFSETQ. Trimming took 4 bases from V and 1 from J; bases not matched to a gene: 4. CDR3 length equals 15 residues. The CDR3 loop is CASSRNRGNTGELFF. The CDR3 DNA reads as TGCGCCAGCAGCAGAAACAGGGGGAACACCGGGGAGCTGTTTTTT.

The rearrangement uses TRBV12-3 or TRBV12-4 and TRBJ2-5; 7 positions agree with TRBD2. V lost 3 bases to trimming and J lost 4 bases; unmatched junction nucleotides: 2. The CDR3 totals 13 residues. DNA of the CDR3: TGTGCCAGCAGTTTCAGCGGGGCAGAGACCCAGTACTTC. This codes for CASSFSGAETQYF.

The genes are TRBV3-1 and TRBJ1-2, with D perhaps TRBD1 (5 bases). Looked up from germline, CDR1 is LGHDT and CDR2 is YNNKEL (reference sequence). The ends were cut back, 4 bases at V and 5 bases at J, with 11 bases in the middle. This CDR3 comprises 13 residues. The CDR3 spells CASSLTEGYGYTF. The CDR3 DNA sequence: TGTGCCAGCAGCCTTACAGAGGGGTATGGCTACACCTTC.

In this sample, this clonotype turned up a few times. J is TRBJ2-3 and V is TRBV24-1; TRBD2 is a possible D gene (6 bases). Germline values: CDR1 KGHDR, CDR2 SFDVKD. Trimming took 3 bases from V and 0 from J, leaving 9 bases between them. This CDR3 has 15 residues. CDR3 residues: CATSDEGLSTDTQYF. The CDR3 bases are TGTGCCACCAGTGATGAGGGACTGAGCACAGATACGCAGTATTTT.

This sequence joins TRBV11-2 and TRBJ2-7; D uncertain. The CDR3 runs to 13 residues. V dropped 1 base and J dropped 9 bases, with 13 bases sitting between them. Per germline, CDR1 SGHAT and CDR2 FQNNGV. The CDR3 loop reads CASSLGTAGVQYF. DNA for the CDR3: TGTGCCAGCAGCTTAGGGACCGCCGGTGTGCAGTACTTC.

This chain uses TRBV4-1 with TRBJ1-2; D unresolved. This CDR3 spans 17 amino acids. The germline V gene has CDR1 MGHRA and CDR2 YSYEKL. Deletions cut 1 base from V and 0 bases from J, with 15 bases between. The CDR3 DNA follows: TGCGCCAGCAGCCAAGTTCTCAGGCGCCGTCCTAACTATGGCTACACCTTC. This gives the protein CASSQVLRRRPNYGYTF.

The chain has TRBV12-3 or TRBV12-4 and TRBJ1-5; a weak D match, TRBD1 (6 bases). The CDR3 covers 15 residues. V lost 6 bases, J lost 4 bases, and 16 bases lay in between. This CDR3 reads CASSPSTGINQPQHF. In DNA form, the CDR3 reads TGTGCCAGCAGCCCATCAACAGGGATAAATCAGCCCCAGCATTTT.

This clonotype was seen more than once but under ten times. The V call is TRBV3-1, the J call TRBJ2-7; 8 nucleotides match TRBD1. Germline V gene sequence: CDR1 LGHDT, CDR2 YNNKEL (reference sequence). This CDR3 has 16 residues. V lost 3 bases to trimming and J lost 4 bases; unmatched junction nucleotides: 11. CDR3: CASSQDPGTGGYEQYF. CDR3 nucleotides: TGTGCCAGCAGCCAGGACCCCGGGACAGGAGGATACGAGCAGTACTTC.

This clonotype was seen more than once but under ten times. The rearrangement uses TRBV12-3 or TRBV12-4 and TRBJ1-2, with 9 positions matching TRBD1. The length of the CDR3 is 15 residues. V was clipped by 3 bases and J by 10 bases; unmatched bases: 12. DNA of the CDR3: TGTGCCAGCAGTTTTCGTCCGGACAGGGGATTCTCCTACACCTTC. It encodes CASSFRPDRGFSYTF.

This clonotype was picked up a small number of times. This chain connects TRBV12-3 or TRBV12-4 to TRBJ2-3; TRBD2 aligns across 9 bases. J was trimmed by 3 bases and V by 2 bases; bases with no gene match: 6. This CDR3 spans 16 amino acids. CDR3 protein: CASSLIAGGLTDTQYF. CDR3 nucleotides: TGTGCCAGCAGTTTAATCGCGGGAGGGCTAACAGATACGCAGTATTTT.

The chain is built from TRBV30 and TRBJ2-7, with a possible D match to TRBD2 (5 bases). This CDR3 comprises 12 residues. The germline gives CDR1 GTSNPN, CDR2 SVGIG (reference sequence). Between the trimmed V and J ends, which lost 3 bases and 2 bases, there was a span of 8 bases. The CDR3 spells CAWSRETYEQYF. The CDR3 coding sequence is TGTGCCTGGAGCCGGGAAACCTACGAGCAGTACTTC.

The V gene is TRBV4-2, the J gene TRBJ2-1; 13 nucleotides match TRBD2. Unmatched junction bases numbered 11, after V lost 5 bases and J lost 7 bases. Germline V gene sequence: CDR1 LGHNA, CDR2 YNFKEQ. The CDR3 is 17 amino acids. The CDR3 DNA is TGTGCCAGCAGCAAAGCAAGGGGACTAGCGGGATCGAATGAGCAGTTCTTC. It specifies CASSKARGLAGSNEQFF.

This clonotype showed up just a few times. In DNA form, the CDR3 reads TGCAGCGTCAAGCTAATCTACGAGCAGTACTTC. Translation: CSVKLIYEQYF. This chain uses TRBV29-1 with TRBJ2-7; D is undetermined. Trimming took 6 bases from V and 3 from J, leaving 9 bases between them. The CDR3 spans 11 residues. Per germline, CDR1 SQVTM and CDR2 ANQGSEA.

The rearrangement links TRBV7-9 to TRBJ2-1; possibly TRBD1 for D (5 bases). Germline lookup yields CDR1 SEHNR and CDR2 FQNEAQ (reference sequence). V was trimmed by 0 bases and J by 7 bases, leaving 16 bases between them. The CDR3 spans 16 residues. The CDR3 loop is CASSLARAGSRNEQFF. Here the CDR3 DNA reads TGTGCCAGCAGCTTAGCCCGGGCAGGGTCAAGGAATGAGCAGTTCTTC.

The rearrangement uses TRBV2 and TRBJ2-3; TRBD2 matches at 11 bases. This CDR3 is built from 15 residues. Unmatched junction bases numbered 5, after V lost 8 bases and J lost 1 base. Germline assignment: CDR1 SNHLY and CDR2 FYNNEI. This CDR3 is CASALAGGRTDTQYF. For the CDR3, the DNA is TGTGCCAGCGCCCTAGCGGGAGGCCGCACAGATACGCAGTATTTT.

The CDR3 spells CASSFSGGHYGYTF. In DNA form, the CDR3 reads TGTGCCAGCAGCTTTTCAGGGGGCCACTATGGCTACACCTTC. This sequence joins TRBV7-2 and TRBJ1-2, with TRBD1 matching over 8 bases. The V gene end was trimmed by 3 bases and the J gene end by 3 bases; junction bases not matched to a gene: 3. There are 14 residues in the CDR3. The V gene's germline CDR1 is SGHTA and CDR2 FQGNSA.

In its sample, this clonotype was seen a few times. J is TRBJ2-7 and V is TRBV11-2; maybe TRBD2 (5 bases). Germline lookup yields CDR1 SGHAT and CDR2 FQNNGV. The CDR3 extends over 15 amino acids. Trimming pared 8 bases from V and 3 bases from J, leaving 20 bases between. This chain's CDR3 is CASDPVPGTNYEQYF. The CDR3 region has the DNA TGTGCCAGCGACCCGGTCCCGGGAACTAACTACGAGCAGTACTTC. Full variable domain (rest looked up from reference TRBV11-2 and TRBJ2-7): EAGVAQSPRYKIIEKRQSVAFWCNPISGHATLYWYQQILGQGPKLLIQFQNNGVVDDSQLPKDRFSAERLKGVDSTLKIQPAKLEDSAVYLCASDPVPGTNYEQYFGPGTRLTVT.

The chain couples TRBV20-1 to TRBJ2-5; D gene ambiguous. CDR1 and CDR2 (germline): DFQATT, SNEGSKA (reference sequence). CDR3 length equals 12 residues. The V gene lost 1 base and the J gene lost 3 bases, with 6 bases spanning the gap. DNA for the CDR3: TGCAGTGCTAGAGTGACAAAAGAGACCCAGTACTTC. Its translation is CSARVTKETQYF.

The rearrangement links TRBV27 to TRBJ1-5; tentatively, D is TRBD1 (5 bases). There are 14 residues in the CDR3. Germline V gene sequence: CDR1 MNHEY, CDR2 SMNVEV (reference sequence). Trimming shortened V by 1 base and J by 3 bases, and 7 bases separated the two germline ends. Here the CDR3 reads CASSLLGDNQPQHF. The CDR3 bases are TGTGCCAGCAGTTTATTGGGGGACAATCAGCCCCAGCATTTT.

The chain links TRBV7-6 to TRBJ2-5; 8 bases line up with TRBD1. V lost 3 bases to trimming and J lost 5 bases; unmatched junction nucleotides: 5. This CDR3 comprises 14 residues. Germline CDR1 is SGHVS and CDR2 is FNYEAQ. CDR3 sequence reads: CASSFSGGQETQYF. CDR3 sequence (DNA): TGTGCCAGCAGCTTCTCAGGGGGCCAGGAGACCCAGTACTTC. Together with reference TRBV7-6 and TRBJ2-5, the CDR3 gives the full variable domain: GAGVSQSPRYKVTKRGQDVALRCDPISGHVSLYWYRQALGQGPEFLTYFNYEAQQDKSGLPNDRFSAERPEGSISTLTIQRTEQRDSAMYRCASSFSGGQETQYFGPGTRLLVL.